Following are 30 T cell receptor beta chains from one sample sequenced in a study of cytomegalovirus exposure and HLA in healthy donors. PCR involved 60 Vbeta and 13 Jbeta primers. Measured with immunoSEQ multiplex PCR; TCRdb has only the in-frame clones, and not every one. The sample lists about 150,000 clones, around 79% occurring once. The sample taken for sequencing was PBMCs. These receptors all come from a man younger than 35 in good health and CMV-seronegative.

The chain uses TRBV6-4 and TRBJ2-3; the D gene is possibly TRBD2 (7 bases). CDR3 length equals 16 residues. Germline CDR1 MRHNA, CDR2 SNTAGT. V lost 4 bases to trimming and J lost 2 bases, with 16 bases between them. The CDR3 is CASSALGGGLTDTQYF. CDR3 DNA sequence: TGTGCCAGCAGTGCCCTAGGGGGGGGGCTCACAGATACGCAGTATTTT.

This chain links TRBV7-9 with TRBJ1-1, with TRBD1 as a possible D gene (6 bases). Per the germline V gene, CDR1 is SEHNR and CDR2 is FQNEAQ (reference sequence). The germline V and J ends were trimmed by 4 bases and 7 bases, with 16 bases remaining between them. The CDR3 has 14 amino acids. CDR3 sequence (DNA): TGTGCCAGCAGCTCATCAGGGGAATTAGGTGAAGCTTTCTTT. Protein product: CASSSSGELGEAFF.

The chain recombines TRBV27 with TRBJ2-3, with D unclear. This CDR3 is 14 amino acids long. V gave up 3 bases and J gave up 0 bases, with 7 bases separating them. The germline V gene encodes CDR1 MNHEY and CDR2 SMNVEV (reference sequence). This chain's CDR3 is CASSLWASTDTQYF. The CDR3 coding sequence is TGTGCCAGCAGTTTGTGGGCGAGCACAGATACGCAGTATTTT.

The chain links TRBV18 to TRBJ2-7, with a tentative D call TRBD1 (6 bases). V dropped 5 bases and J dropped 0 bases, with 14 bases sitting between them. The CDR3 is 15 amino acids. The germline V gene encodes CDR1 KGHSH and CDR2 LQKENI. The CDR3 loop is CASSTPGQLSYEQYF. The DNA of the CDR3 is TGTGCCAGCTCAACCCCGGGACAACTCTCCTACGAGCAGTACTTC. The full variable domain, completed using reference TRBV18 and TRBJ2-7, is NAGVMQNPRHLVRRRGQEARLRCSPMKGHSHVYWYRQLPEEGLKFMVYLQKENIIDESGMPKERFSAEFPKEGPSILRIQQVVRGDSAAYFCASSTPGQLSYEQYFGPGTRLTVT.

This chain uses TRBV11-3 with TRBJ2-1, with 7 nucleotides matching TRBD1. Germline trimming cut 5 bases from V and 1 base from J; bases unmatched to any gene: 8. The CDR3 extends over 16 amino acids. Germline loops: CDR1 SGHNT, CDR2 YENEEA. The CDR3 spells CASSPQGELSYNEQFF. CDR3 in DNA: TGTGCCAGCAGCCCCCAGGGGGAGTTATCCTACAATGAGCAGTTCTTC.

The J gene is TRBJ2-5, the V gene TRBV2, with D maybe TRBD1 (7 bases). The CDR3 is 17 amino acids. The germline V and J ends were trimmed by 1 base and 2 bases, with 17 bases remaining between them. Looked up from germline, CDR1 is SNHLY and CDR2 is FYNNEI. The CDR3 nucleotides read TGTGCCAGCAGTGAAGGGTGGGGGGTCAGGGGGCAAGAGACCCAGTACTTC. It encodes CASSEGWGVRGQETQYF.

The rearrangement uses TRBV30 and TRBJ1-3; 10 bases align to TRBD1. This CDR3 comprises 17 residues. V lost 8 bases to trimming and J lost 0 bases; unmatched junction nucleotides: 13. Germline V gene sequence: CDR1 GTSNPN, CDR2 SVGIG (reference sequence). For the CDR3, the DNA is TGTGCCCACTCCCGGGGACAGGGGTTTGGCTCTGGAAACACCATATATTTT. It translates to CAHSRGQGFGSGNTIYF. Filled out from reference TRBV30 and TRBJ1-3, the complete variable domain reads SQTIHQWPATLVQPVGSPLSLECTVEGTSNPNLYWYRQAAGRGLQLLFYSVGIGQISSEVPQNLSASRPQDRQFILSSKKLLLSDSGFYLCAHSRGQGFGSGNTIYFGEGSWLTVV.

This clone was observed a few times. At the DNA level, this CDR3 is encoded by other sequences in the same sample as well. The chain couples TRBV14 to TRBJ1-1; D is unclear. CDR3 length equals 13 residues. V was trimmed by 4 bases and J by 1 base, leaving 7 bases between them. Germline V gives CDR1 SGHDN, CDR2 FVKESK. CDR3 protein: CASSPTGNTEAFF. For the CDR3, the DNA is TGTGCCAGCAGCCCGACGGGGAACACTGAAGCTTTCTTT.

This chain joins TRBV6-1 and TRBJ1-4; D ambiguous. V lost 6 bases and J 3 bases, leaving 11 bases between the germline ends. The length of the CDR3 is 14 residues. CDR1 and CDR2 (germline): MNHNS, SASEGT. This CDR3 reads CASSLQFSNEKLFF. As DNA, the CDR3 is TGTGCCAGCAGCCTACAGTTCTCTAATGAAAAACTGTTTTTT.

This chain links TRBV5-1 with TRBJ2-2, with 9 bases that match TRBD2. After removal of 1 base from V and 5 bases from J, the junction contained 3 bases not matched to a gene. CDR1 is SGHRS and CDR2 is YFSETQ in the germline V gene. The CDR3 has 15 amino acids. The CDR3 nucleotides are TGCGCCAGCAGCTTGTCGCGGGGGGGGACCGGGGAGCTGTTTTTT. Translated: CASSLSRGGTGELFF.

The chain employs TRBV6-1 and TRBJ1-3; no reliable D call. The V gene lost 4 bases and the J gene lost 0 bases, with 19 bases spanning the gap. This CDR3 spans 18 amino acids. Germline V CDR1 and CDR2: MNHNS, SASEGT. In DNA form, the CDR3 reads TGTGCCAGCAGTGGAGGGAGGATGACTGACATCTCTGGAAACACCATATATTTT. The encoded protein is CASSGGRMTDISGNTIYF.

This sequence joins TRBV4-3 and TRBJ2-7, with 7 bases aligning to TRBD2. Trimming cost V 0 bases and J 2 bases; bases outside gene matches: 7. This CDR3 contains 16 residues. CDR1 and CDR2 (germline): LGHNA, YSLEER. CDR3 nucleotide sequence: TGCGCCAGCAGCCAAGATCGAGCGGGGCCAGCCTACGAGCAGTACTTC. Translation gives CASSQDRAGPAYEQYF.

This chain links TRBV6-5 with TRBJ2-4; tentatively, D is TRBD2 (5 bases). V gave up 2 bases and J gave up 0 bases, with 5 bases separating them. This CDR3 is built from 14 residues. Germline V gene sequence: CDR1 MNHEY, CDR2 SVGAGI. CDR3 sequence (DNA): TGTGCCAGCAGTTACGGAGGAGCCAAAAACATTCAGTACTTC. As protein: CASSYGGAKNIQYF.

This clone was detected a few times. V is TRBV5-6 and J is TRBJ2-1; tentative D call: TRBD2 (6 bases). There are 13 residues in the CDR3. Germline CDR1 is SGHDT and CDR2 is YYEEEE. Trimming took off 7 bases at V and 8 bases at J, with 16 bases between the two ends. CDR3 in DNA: TGTGCCAGCGGTGTTGCGGGGAGCGATGAGCAGTTCTTC. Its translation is CASGVAGSDEQFF.

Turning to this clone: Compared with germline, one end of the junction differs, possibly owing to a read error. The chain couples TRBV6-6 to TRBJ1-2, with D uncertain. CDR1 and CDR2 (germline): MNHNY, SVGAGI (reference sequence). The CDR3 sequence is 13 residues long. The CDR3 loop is CASSYSTPRGYTF. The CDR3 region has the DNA TGTGCCAGCAGCTACTCGACTCCACGAGGCTACACCTTC.

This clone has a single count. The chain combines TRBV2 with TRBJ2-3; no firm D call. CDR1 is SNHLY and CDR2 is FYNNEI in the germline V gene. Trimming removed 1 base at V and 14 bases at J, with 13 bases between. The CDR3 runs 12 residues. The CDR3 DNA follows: TGTGCCAGCAGTGAAGGGGCAGCCTTGGCGTATTTT. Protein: CASSEGAALAYF.

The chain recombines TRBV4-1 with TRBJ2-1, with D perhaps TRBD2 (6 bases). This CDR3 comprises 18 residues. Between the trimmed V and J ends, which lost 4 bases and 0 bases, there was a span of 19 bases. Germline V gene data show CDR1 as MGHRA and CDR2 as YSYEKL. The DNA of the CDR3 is TGCGCCAGCAGCCCCCTTAGACCGCGGGGAAGCTCCTACAATGAGCAGTTCTTC. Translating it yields CASSPLRPRGSSYNEQFF.

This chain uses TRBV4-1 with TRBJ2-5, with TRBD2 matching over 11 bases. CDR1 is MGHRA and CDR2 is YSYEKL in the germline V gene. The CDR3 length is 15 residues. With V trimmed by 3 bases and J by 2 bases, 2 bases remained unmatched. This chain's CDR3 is CASSHLAGGQETQYF. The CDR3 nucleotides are TGCGCCAGCAGCCATTTAGCGGGGGGGCAAGAGACCCAGTACTTC.

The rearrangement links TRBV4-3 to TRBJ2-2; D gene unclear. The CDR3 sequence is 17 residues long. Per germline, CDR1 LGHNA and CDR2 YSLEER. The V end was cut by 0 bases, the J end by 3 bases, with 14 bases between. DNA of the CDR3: TGCGCCAGCAGCCAAGAAGCCAGACAATCCTACACCGGGGAGCTGTTTTTT. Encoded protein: CASSQEARQSYTGELFF.

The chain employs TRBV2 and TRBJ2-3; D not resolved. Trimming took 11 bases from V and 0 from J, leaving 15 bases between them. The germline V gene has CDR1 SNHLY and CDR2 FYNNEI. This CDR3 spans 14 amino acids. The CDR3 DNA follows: TGTGCCCGCTCTTCGCAGTCCAGCACAGATACGCAGTATTTT. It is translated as CARSSQSSTDTQYF.

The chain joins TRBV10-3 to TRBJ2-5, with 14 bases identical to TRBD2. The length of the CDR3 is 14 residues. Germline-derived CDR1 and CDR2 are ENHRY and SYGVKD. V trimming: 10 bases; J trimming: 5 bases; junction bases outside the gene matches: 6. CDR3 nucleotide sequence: TGTGCCACGGGGACTAGCGGGGGTGGGGAGACCCAGTACTTC. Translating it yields CATGTSGGGETQYF.

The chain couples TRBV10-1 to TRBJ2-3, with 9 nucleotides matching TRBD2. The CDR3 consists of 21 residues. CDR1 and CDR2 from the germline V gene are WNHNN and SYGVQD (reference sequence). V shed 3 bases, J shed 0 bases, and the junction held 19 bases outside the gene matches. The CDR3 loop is CASSDMIGGGAPTSSTDTQYF. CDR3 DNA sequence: TGCGCCAGCAGTGACATGATCGGCGGGGGGGCCCCAACTTCTAGCACAGATACGCAGTATTTT.

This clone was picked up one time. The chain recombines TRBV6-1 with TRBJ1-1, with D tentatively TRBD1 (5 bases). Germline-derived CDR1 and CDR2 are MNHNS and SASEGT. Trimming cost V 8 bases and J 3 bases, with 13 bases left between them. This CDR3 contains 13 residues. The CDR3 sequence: CASRGDSDTEAFF. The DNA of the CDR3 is TGTGCCAGCCGAGGGGACTCAGACACTGAAGCTTTCTTT.

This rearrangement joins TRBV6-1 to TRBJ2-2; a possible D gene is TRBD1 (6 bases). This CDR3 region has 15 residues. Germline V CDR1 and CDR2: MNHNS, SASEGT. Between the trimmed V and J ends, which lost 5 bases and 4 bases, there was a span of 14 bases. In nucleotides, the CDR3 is TGTGCCAGCAGTCTAAACTCCAGGGGCACCGGGGAGCTGTTTTTT. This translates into CASSLNSRGTGELFF.

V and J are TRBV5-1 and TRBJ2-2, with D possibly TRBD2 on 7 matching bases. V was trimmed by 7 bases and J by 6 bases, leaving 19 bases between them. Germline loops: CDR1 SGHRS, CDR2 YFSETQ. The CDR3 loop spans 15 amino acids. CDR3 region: CASSVEGGPSGELFF. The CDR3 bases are TGCGCCAGCTCAGTAGAGGGGGGGCCCTCCGGGGAGCTGTTTTTT.

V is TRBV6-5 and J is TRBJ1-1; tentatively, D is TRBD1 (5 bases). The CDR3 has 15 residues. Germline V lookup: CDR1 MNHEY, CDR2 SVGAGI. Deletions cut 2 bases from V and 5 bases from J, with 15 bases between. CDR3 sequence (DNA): TGTGCCAGCAGTTACGTTGGGGCGCGCGGAACTGAAGCTTTCTTT. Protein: CASSYVGARGTEAFF.

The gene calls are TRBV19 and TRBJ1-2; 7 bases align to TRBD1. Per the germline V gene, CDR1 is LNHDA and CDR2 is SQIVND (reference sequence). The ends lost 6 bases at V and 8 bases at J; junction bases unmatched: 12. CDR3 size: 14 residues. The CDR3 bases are TGTGCCAGTAGCACGGACAGGTCTAGTATCGGCTACACCTTC. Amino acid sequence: CASSTDRSSIGYTF. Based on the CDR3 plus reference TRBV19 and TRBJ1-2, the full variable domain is DGGITQSPKYLFRKEGQNVTLSCEQNLNHDAMYWYRQDPGQGLRLIYYSQIVNDFQKGDIAEGYSVSREKKESFPLTVTSAQKNPTAFYLCASSTDRSSIGYTFGSGTRLTVV.

Written as DNA, the CDR3 is TGTGCCAGCAGTTTAACCGGGACAGGCGACTATGGCTACACCTTC. Amino acids: CASSLTGTGDYGYTF. The chain joins TRBV27 to TRBJ1-2; 8 positions agree with TRBD1. The CDR3 is 15 residues long. Trimming removed 2 bases from V and 3 bases from J; junction bases left unmatched: 5. Germline V gene data show CDR1 as MNHEY and CDR2 as SMNVEV (reference sequence).

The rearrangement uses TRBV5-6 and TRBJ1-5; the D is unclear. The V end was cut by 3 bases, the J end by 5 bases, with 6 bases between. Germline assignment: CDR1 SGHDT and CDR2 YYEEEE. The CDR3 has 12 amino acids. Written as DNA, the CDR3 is TGTGCCAGCAGCTCGAGCGATCAGCCCCAGCATTTT. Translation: CASSSSDQPQHF.

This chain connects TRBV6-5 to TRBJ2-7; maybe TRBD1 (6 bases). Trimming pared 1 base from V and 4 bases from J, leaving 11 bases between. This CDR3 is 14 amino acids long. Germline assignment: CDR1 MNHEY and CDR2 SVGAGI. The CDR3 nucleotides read TGTGCCAGCAGTTACTTGGGGGCCCCTTACGAGCAGTACGTC. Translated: CASSYLGAPYEQYV.